This TCR beta chain was sequenced during a study of a mutant IDH1 vaccine in newly diagnosed glioma. Study summary: Treated patients comprised roughly 60% males and approximately 38% females, mean age about 43 years.

Time point: baseline, week 1 (first vaccination visit). Described treatment: pre-vaccination baseline after standard-of-care therapy. New IDH1-mutant, ATRX-lost WHO grade 3 or 4 astrocytomas occurred in donors. CDR1 is SQVTM, CDR2 ANQGSEA, per germline. This CDR3 has 14 amino acids. V was pared by 0 bases and J by 1 base, with 10 bases between. The data were produced by immunoSEQ multiplex PCR, yet TCRdb's version contains in-frame clones alone and is incomplete. The sample lists roughly 51,000 clones; 80% to 90% were seen once. The chain carries TRBV29-1 and TRBJ2-7; TRBD2 is a possible D gene (7 bases). This sequence originates from a man aged 35 to 55 with glioma. The material was PBMCs, obtained from a glioma patient treated with radiotherapy, temozolomide or both. CDR3 nucleotides: TGCAGCGTTGAAGAGGCGGGGGCTTCCTACGAGCAGTACTTC. As protein: CSVEEAGASYEQYF.